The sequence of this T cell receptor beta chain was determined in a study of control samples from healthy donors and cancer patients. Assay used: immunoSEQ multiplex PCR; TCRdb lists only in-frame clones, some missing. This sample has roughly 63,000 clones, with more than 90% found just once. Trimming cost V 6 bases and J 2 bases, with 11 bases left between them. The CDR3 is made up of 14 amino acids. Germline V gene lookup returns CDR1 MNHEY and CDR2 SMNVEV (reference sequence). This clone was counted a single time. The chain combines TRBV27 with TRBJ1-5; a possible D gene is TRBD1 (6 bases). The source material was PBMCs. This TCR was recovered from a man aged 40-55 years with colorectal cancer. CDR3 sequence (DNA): TGTGCCAGCAGGCAGACAGGACGCAATCAGCCCCAGCATTTT. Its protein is CASRQTGRNQPQHF.